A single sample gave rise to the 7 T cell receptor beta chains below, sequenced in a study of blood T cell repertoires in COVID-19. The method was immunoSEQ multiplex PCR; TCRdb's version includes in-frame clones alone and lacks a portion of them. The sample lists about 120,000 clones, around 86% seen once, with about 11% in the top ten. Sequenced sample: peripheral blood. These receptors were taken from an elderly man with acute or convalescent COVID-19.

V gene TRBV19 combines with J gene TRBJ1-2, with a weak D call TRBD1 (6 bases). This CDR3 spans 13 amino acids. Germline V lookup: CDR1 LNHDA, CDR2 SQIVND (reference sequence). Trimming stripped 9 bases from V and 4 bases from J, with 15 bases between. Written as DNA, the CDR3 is TGTGCCAGCAGCAGGGGCGCGTTCTATGGCTACACCTTC. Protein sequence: CASSRGAFYGYTF.

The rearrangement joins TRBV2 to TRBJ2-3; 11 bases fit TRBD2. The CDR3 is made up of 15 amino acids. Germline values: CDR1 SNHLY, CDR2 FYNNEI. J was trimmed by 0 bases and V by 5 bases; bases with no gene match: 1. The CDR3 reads CASSRLAGSTDTQYF. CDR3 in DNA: TGTGCCAGCAGTCGACTAGCGGGGAGCACAGATACGCAGTATTTT.

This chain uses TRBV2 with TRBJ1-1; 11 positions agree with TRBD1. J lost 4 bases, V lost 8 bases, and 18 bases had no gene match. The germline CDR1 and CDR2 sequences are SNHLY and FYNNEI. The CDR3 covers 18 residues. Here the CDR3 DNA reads TGTGCCAGCGGGGGCCAGGATCGGACAGGGGGCTCGGGCACTGAAGCTTTCTTT. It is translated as CASGGQDRTGGSGTEAFF.

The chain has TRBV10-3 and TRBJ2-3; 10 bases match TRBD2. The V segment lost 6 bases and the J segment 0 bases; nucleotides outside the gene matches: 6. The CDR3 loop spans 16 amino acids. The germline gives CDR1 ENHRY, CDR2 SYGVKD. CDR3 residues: CAISGTSGTSTDTQYF. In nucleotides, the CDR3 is TGTGCCATCAGCGGTACTAGCGGGACTAGCACAGATACGCAGTATTTT.

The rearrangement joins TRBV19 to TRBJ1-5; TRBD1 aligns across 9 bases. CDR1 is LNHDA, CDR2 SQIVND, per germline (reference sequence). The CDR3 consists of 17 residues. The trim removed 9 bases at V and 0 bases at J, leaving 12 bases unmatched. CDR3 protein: CASTLGQGRGSNQPQHF. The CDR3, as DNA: TGTGCCAGCACTTTGGGACAGGGTCGAGGTAGCAATCAGCCCCAGCATTTT.

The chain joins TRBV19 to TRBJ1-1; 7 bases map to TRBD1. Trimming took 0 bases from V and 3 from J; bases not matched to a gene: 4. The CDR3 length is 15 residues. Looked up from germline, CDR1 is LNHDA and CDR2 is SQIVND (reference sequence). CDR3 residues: CASSIDQGVDTEAFF. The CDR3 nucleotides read TGTGCCAGTAGTATAGATCAGGGGGTGGACACTGAAGCTTTCTTT.

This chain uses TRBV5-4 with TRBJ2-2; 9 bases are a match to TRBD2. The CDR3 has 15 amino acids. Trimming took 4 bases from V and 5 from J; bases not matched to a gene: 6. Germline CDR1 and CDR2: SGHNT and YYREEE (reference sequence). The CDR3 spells CASSRGGDGTGELFF. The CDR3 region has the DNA TGTGCCAGCAGCCGCGGGGGGGATGGAACCGGGGAGCTGTTTTTT.